The T cell receptor beta chain under discussion was sequenced for a study of neurological immune-mediated disorders (dated by TCRdb to between 2017 and 2020). At the level of the whole study: The study compared peripheral blood TCR-beta repertoires of HTLV-I-associated myelopathy (HAM/TSP) patients, multiple sclerosis patients and healthy controls using UMI-based sequencing. To precisely calculate how much the frequency of each individual clone varied, libraries were sequenced in technical triplicate. The cohort included about 70 subjects: roughly 14 with HAM/TSP, around 35 with multiple sclerosis, and about 20 healthy controls. Longitudinal samples, technical triplicates and paired sorted CD4+ and CD8+ T-cell subsets, alongside PBMC samples, were included among the roughly 98 TCR-beta libraries.

V is shortened by 6 bases, J by 5 bases, and the region joining them spans 13 bases. The CDR3 holds 13 amino acids from the cysteine to the phenylalanine. CDR3 DNA is the only sequence kept; it has 39 bases, read in frame from the first base. As encoded in the germline V gene, CDR1 is MNHEY while CDR2 is SVGAGI. cDNA synthesis used template-switch 5'RACE with a primer carrying a 10-nucleotide random unique molecular identifier tagging each TCR transcript. Every sequencing run covered 15-18 subjects and yielded more than 180 million TCR-beta sequences. The RNeasy kit was used to extract total RNA. The KAPA Real-time Library Amplification kit was used to amplify TCR-beta VDJ regions with primers targeting the TCR constant region and the 5'RACE anchor. Sample indexes and Illumina adaptors were added in a first PCR, and a second PCR then increased library yield. After purification with Ampure beads, the TCR product of roughly 650 bp was size-selected on a 2% E-gel SizeSelection system. Before pooling, library quality was assessed on a Bioanalyzer, concentration was determined with Qubit, and library quantification was performed with the Kapa Library Quantification kit. An Illumina HiSeq 2500 was used to sequence the libraries paired-end at 2 x 150 bp. To increase sequence diversity, about 23-30% phiX was spiked into each library pool. In the paper's pipeline: The quality-filtered reads were processed with the UMI-based MiGEC pipeline, whose error correction step removed more than 80% of the raw TCR sequences. VDJ genes were aligned to IMGT germline references, and each clonotype was defined by a unique CDR3 amino acid sequence together with V-J genes. VDJtools evaluated clonal expansion, Shannon diversity and CDR3 relatedness (CalcPairwiseDistances, ClusterSamples); CLCbio workbench built phylogenetic trees. A clone was classed as expanded if it had 8 or more unique UMIs, a cutoff based on coefficient-of-variation modelling across technical triplicates. TCRdb trimmed public reads at Q25 via fastp, called clones via MiXCR and kept in-frame beta chains. For every CDR3 protein sequence, its rows merge into one entry that carries the most common genes and DNA. The V and J calls reflect TCRdb's pipeline rather than the authors' work. The sample has roughly 32,000 distinct CDR3 sequences on record, 10% to 15% of them singletons. Together, the top ten hold 5% to 6.5% of the sample.

Summary of the overall study and its limitations: Across subjects, expanded clones never shared an identical CDR3 amino acid sequence, which suggests that the TCR-beta repertoires in every group were private. TCR clonal expansion was highest in HAM/TSP patients and lowest in MS patients, with MS patients falling below even healthy controls.

This clonotype showed up many times. No antigen is known for it. The record has no base qualities; no much larger clone is one base away. The time point label here, explained by the study, means: technical triplicate 2. For the sorted-subset TCR libraries, the starting material was about 920,000 sorted CD4+ or CD8+ T cells. Peripheral blood was subjected to Ficoll-Hypaque density gradient centrifugation to isolate PBMCs, which were then cryopreserved in liquid nitrogen. Paired sorted CD4+ and CD8+ subsets came from healthy controls, HAM/TSP patients and MS patients. The receptor's source is a female donor with HTLV-1-associated myelopathy (HAM/TSP). The rearrangement joined TRBV6-5 to TRBJ2-5; a tentative D call is TRBD1 (6 bases match). The specimen was CD4+ T cells from blood. The sequence in DNA is TGTGCCAGCAGCTCTGGGACACTGGAGACCCAGTACTTC. Translated, this is CASSSGTLETQYF.